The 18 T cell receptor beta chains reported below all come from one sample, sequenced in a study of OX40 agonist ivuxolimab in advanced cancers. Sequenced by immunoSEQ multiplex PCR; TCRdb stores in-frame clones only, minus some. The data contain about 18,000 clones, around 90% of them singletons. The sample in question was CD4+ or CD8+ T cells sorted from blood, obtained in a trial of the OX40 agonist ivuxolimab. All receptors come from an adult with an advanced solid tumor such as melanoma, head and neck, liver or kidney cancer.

Here the CDR3 reads CASSQSGQGSHEQYF. The CDR3 nucleotides are TGTGCCAGCAGCCAATCCGGGCAGGGTAGCCACGAGCAGTACTTC. The chain joins TRBV16 to TRBJ2-7; TRBD1 is a possible D gene (5 bases). CDR1 is KGHSY and CDR2 is FQNENV in the germline V gene. This CDR3 is 15 amino acids long. The V end was cut by 0 bases, the J end by 5 bases, with 14 bases between.

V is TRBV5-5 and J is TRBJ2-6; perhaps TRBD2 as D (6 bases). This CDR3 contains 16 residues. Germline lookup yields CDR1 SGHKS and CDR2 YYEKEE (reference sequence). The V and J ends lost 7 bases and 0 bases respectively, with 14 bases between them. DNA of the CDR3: TGTGCCAGCGGGGGACTTACCTCCTCTGGGGCCAACGTCCTGACTTTC. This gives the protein CASGGLTSSGANVLTF.

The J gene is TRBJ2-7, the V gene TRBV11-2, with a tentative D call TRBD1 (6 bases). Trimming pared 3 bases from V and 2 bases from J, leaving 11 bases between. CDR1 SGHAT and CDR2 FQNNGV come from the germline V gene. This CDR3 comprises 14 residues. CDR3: CASSLTGRPYEQYF. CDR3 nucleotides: TGTGCCAGCAGCTTGACAGGTCGCCCCTACGAGCAGTACTTC.

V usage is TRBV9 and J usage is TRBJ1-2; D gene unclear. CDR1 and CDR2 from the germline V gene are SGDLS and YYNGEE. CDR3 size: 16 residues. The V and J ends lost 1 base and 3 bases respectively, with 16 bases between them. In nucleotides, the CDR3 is TGTGCCAGCAGCGTAAATCGAGTCTCGACGTACTATGGCTACACCTTC. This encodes CASSVNRVSTYYGYTF. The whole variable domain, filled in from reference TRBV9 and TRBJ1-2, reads DSGVTQTPKHLITATGQRVTLRCSPRSGDLSVYWYQQSLDQGLQFLIQYYNGEERAKGNILERFSAQQFPDLHSELNLSSLELGDSALYFCASSVNRVSTYYGYTFGSGTRLTVV.

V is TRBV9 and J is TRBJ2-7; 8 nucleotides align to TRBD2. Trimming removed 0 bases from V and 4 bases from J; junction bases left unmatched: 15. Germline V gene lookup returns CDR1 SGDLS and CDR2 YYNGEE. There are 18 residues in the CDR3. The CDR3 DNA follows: TGTGCCAGCAGCGTAGGTGCGGGGGGCGAAGCTTTTATATACGAGCAGTACTTC. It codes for CASSVGAGGEAFIYEQYF.

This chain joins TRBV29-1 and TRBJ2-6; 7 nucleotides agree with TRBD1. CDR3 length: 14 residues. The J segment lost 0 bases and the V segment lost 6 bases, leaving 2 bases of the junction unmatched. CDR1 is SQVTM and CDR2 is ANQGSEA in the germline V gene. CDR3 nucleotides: TGCAGCGTGGGGACAGACTCTGGGGCCAACGTCCTGACTTTC. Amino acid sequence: CSVGTDSGANVLTF.

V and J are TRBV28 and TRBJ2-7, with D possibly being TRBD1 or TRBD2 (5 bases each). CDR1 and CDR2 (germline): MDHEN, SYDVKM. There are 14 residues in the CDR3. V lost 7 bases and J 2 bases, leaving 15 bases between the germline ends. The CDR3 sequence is CASTPGAVTYEQYF. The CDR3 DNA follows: TGTGCCAGCACTCCCGGGGCGGTAACCTACGAGCAGTACTTC.

CDR3 in amino acids: CASSARGRGGSGANVLTF. In DNA, the CDR3 is TGTGCCAGCAGCGCCAGGGGGCGAGGGGGCTCTGGGGCCAACGTCCTGACTTTC. The chain carries TRBV5-6 and TRBJ2-6; 8 bases map to TRBD1. Looked up from germline, CDR1 is SGHDT and CDR2 is YYEEEE. CDR3 size: 18 residues. V gave up 4 bases and J gave up 0 bases; unmatched junction bases: 9. Based on the CDR3 plus reference TRBV5-6 and TRBJ2-6, the full variable domain is DAGVTQSPTHLIKTRGQQVTLRCSPKSGHDTVSWYQQALGQGPQFIFQYYEEEERQRGNFPDRFSGHQFPNYSSELNVNALLLGDSALYLCASSARGRGGSGANVLTFGAGSRLTVL.

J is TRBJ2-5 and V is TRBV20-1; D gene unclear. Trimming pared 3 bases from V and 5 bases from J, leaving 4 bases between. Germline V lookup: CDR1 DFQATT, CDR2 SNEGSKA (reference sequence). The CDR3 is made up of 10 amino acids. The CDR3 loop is CSASKETQYF. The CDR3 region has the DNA TGCAGTGCTAGTAAGGAGACCCAGTACTTC.

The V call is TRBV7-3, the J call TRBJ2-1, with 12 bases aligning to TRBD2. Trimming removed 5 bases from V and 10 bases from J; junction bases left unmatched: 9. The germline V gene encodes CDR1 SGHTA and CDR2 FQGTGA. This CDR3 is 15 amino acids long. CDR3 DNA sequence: TGTGCCAGCAGCCTAGGACTAGCGGGAAACGAGGAGCAGTTCTTC. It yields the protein CASSLGLAGNEEQFF.

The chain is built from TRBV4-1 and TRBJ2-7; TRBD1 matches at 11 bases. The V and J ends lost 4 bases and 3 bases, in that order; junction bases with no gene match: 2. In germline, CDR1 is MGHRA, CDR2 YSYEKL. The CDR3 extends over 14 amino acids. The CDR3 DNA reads TGCGCCAGCAGCCCCGGGACAGGGGGCTACGAGCAGTACTTC. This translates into CASSPGTGGYEQYF.

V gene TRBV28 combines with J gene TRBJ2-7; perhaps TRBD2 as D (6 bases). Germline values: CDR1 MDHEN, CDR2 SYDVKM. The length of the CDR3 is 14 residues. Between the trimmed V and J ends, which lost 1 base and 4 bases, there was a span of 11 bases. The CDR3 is CASSLLRESYEQYF. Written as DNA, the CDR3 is TGTGCCAGCAGTTTATTACGGGAGAGTTACGAGCAGTACTTC.

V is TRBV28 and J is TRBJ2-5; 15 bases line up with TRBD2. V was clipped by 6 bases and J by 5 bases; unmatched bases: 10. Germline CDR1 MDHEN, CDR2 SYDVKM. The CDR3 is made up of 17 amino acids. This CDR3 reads CASSLGTSGRTGETQYF. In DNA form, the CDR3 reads TGTGCCAGCAGCTTGGGGACTAGCGGGAGGACGGGGGAGACCCAGTACTTC.

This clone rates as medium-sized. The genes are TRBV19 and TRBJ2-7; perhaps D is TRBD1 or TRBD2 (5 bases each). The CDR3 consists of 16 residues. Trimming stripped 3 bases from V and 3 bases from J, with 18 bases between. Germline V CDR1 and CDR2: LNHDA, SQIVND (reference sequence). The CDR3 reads CASSIGAGDLGYEQYF. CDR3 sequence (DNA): TGTGCCAGTAGTATCGGGGCAGGTGACCTCGGCTACGAGCAGTACTTC.

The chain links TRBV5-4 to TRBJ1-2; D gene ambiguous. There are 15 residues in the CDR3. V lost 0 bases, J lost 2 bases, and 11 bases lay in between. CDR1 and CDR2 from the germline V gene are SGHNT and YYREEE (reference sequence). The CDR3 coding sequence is TGTGCCAGCAGCTTGGCGGTGGGCCCGAACTATGGCTACACCTTC. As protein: CASSLAVGPNYGYTF.

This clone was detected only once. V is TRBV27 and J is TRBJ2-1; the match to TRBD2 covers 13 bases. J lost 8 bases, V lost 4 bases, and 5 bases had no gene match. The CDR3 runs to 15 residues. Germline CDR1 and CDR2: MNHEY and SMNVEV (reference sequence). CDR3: CASSSGTSGIDEQFF. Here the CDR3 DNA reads TGTGCCAGCAGTTCGGGGACTAGCGGGATTGATGAGCAGTTCTTC.

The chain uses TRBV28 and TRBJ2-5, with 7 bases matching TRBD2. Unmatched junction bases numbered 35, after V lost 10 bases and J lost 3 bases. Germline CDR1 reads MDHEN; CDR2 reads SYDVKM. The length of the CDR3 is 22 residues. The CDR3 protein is CATRFGVAPGGGLLNLKETQYF. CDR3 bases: TGTGCCACCCGGTTTGGCGTGGCCCCGGGCGGGGGATTACTGAACCTGAAAGAGACCCAGTACTTC.

The CDR3 loop reads CASSPTRRNEQFF. CDR3 coding DNA: TGTGCCAGCAGTCCGACCCGGAGAAATGAGCAGTTCTTC. This chain links TRBV6-4 with TRBJ2-1; D gene uncertain. Germline lookup yields CDR1 MRHNA and CDR2 SNTAGT. CDR3 length: 13 residues. V lost 5 bases and J lost 7, with 12 bases in between.